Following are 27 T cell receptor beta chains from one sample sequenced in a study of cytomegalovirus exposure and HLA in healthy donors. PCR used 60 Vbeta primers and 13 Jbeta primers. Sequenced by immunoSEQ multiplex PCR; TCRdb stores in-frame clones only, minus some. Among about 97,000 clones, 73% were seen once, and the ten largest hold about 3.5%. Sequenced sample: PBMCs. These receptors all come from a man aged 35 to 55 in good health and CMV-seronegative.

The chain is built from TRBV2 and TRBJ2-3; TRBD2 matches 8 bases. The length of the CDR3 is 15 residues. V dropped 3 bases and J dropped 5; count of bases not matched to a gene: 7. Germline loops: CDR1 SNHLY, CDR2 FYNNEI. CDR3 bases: TGTGCCAGCAGTGATCGTAGCGGGGATCAAGATACGCAGTATTTT. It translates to CASSDRSGDQDTQYF.

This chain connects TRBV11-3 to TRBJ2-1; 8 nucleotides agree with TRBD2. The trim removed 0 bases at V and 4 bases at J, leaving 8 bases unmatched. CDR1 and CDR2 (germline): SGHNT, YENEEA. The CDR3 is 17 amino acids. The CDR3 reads CASSLDPPGGAYNEQFF. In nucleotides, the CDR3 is TGTGCCAGCAGCTTAGATCCCCCCGGGGGGGCTTACAATGAGCAGTTCTTC. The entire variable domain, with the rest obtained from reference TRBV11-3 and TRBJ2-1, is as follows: EAGVVQSPRYKIIEKKQPVAFWCNPISGHNTLYWYLQNLGQGPELLIRYENEEAVDDSQLPKDRFSAERLKGVDSTLKIQPAELGDSAVYLCASSLDPPGGAYNEQFFGPGTRLTVL.

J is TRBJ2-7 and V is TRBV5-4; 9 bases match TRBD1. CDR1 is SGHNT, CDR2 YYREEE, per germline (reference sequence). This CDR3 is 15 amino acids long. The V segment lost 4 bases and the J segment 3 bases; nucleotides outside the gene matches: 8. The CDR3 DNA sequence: TGTGCCAGCAGCGGGACAGGGAAGGGCATCTACGAGCAGTACTTC. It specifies CASSGTGKGIYEQYF.

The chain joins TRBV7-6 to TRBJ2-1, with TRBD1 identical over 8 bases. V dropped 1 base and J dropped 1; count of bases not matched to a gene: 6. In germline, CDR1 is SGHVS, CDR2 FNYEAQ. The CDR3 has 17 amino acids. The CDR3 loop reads CASSLDTDRGSYNEQFF. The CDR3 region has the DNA TGTGCCAGCAGCTTAGATACCGACAGGGGATCCTACAATGAGCAGTTCTTC.

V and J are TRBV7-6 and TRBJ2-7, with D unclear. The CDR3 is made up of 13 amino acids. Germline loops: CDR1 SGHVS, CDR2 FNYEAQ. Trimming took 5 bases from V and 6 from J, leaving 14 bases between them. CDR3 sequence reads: CASSLPISGEQYF. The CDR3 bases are TGTGCCAGCAGCCTCCCGATCTCGGGCGAGCAGTACTTC. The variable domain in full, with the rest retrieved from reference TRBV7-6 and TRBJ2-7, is GAGVSQSPRYKVTKRGQDVALRCDPISGHVSLYWYRQALGQGPEFLTYFNYEAQQDKSGLPNDRFSAERPEGSISTLTIQRTEQRDSAMYRCASSLPISGEQYFGPGTRLTVT.

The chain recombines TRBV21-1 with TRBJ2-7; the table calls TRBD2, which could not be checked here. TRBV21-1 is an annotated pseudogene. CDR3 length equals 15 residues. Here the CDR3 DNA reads TGTGCCAATCAAAGGGTTCGGGGGTGCTACTACGAGCAGTACTTC. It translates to CANQRVRGCYYEQYF.

The CDR3 sequence is CASSFSGGQLLPSYEQYF. CDR3 DNA: TGTGCCAGCAGCTTTAGCGGGGGCCAACTTCTCCCCTCCTACGAGCAGTACTTC. The genes are TRBV5-4 and TRBJ2-7, with 9 bases fitting TRBD2. The CDR3 has 18 amino acids. Germline lookup yields CDR1 SGHNT and CDR2 YYREEE (reference sequence). The junction had 12 bases not matched to a gene; V was cut back by 2 bases and J by 0 bases. Together with reference TRBV5-4 and TRBJ2-7, the CDR3 gives the full variable domain: ETGVTQSPTHLIKTRGQQVTLRCSSQSGHNTVSWYQQALGQGPQFIFQYYREEENGRGNFPPRFSGLQFPNYSSELNVNALELDDSALYLCASSFSGGQLLPSYEQYFGPGTRLTVT.

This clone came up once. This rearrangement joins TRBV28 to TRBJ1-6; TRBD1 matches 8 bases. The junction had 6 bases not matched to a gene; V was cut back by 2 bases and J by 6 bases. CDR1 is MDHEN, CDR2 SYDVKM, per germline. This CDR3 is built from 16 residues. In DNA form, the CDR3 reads TGTGCCAGCAGTTTAGGCGGACAGGGATTTAATTCACCCCTCCACTTT. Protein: CASSLGGQGFNSPLHF.

DNA of the CDR3: TGTGCCAGCAGCGAGGGACACTCCTTTGGTGGCTACACCTTC. This gives the protein CASSEGHSFGGYTF. This rearrangement joins TRBV7-8 to TRBJ1-2; D is perhaps TRBD1 (6 bases). The CDR3 is made up of 14 amino acids. The V and J ends lost 5 bases and 7 bases respectively, with 17 bases between them. Germline CDR1 is SGHVS and CDR2 is FQNEAQ.

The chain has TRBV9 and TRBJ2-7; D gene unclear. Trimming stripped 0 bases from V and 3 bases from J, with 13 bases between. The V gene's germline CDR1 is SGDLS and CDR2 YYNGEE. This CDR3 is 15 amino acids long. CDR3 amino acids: CASSVGPQYDYEQYF. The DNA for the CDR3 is TGTGCCAGCAGCGTAGGTCCGCAGTACGACTACGAGCAGTACTTC.

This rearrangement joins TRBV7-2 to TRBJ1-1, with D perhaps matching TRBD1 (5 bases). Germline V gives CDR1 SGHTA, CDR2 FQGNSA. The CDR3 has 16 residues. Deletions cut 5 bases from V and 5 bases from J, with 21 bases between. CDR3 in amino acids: CASSPILRGWRTEAFF. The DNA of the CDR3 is TGTGCCAGCAGCCCAATCCTACGGGGGTGGAGGACTGAAGCTTTCTTT.

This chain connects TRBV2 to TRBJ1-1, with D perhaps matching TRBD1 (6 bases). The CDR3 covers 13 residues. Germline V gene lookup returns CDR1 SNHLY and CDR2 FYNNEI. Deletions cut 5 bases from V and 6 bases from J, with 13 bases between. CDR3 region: CASSWDKRAEAFF. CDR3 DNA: TGTGCCAGCAGTTGGGACAAAAGAGCTGAAGCTTTCTTT.

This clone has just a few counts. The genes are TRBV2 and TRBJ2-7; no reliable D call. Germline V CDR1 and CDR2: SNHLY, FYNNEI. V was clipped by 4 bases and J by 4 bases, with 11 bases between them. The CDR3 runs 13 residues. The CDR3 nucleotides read TGTGCCAGCAGTGGTTGGCAGAATTACGAGCAGTACTTC. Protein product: CASSGWQNYEQYF.

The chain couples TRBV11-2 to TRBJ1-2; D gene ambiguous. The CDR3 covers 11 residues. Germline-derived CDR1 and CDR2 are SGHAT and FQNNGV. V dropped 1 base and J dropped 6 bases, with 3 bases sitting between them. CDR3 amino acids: CASSLVNGYTF. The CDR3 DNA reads TGTGCCAGCAGCTTAGTAAATGGCTACACCTTC.

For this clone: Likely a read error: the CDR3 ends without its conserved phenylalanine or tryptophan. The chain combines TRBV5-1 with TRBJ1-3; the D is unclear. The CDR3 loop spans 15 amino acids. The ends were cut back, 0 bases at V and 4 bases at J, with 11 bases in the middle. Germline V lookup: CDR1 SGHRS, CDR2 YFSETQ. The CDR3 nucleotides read TGCGCCAGCAGCTTGGGGGCGACGGCGGGAAACACCATATATGTT. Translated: CASSLGATAGNTIYV.

The CDR3, as DNA: TGTGCCAGCAGTCCCCGGGAAAGCAATCAGCCCCAGCATTTT. Its protein product is CASSPRESNQPQHF. V gene TRBV27 combines with J gene TRBJ1-5; no firm D call. Germline loops: CDR1 MNHEY, CDR2 SMNVEV (reference sequence). The CDR3 has 14 residues. V gave up 5 bases and J gave up 1 base, with 9 bases separating them.

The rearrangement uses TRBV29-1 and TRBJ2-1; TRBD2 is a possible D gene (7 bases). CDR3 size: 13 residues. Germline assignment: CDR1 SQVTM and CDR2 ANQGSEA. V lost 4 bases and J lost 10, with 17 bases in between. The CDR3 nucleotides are TGCAGCGTTGCTGGCGGGGGCGCCTGGGAGCAGTTCTTC. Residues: CSVAGGGAWEQFF.

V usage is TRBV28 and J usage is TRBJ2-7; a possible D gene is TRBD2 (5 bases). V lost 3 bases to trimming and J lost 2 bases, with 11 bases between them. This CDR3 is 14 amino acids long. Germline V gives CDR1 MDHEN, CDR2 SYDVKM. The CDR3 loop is CASSLRGFAYEQYF. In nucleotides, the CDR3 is TGTGCCAGCAGTTTGAGAGGGTTCGCCTACGAGCAGTACTTC.

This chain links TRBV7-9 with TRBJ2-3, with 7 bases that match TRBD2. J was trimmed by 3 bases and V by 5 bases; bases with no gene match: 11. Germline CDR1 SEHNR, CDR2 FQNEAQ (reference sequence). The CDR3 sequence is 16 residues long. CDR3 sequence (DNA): TGTGCCAGCAGCCCACGCGGTCTGCGGGGGACAGATACGCAGTATTTT. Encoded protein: CASSPRGLRGTDTQYF.

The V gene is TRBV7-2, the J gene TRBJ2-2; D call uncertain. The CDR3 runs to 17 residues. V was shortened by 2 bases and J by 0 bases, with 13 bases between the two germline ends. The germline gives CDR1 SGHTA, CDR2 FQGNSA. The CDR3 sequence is CASSLRGASTNTGELFF. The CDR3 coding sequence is TGTGCCAGCAGCTTACGAGGAGCCAGTACGAACACCGGGGAGCTGTTTTTT.

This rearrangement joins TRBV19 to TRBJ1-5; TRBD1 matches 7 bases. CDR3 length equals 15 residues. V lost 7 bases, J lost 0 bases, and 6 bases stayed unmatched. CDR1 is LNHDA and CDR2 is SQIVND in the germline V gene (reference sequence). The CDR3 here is CASKGAMGSNQPQHF. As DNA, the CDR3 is TGTGCCAGTAAGGGGGCTATGGGTAGCAATCAGCCCCAGCATTTT.

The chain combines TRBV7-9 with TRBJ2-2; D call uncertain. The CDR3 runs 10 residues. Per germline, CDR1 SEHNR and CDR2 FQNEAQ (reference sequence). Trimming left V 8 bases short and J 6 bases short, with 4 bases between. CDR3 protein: CASPAGELFF. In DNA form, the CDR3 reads TGTGCCAGCCCAGCCGGGGAGCTGTTTTTT.

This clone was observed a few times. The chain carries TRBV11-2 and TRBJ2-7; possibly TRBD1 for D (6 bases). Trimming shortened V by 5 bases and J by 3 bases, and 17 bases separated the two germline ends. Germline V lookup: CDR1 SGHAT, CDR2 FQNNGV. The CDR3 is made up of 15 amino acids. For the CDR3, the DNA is TGTGCCAGCAGCACCAGGACAGACCAGAGCTACGAGCAGTACTTC. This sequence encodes CASSTRTDQSYEQYF.

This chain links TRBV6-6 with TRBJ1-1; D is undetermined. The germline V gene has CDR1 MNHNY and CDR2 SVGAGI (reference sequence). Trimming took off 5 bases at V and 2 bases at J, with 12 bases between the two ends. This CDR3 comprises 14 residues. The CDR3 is CASSILAGNTEAFF. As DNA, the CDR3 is TGTGCCAGCAGTATTCTCGCGGGTAACACTGAAGCTTTCTTT.

The CDR3 protein is CASSQAGTSLTNEQFF. CDR3 nucleotides: TGTGCCAGCAGCCAGGCCGGGACTAGCCTTACTAATGAGCAGTTCTTC. The V gene is TRBV7-2, the J gene TRBJ2-1; 9 bases match TRBD2. Germline V gene data show CDR1 as SGHTA and CDR2 as FQGNSA. Trimming at V came to 5 bases and at J to 7 bases, leaving 12 bases not matched to a gene. The CDR3 contains 16 residues. Drawing the rest from reference TRBV7-2 and TRBJ2-1, the complete variable domain is GAGVSQSPSNKVTEKGKDVELRCDPISGHTALYWYRQSLGQGLEFLIYFQGNSAPDKSGLPSDRFSAERTGGSVSTLTIQRTQQEDSAVYLCASSQAGTSLTNEQFFGPGTRLTVL.

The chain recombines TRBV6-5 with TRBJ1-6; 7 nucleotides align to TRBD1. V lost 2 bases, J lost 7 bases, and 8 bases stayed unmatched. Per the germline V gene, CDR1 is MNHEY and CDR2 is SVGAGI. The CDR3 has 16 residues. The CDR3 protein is CASSYDPGGRNSPLHF. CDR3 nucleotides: TGTGCCAGCAGTTACGATCCAGGGGGTAGGAATTCACCCCTCCACTTT.

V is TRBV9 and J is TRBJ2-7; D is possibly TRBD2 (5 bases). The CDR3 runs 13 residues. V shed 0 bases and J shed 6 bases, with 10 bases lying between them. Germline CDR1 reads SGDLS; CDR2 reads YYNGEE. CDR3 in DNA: TGTGCCAGCAGCGTAGGAGCGGCGGGCGAGCAGTACTTC. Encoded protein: CASSVGAAGEQYF.